The rows below give T cell receptor beta chains drawn from one sample of a study of cytomegalovirus exposure and HLA in healthy donors. Clones were sequenced by immunoSEQ multiplex PCR, and TCRdb holds only the in-frame ones, with some missing. The sample yields 100,000 to 150,000 clones, about 85% seen once. Sequenced material: PBMCs. Receptors originate from a boy aged 5-17 years in good health and CMV-seronegative. The CDR3 runs from the conserved cysteine through the conserved F or W. The D gene is left open where the match is weak. Clone size, where shown, is once, few, many, or a class for clones that have expanded.

CDR3 | DNA | size | V | D | J
CASSQGRTVANEKLFF | TGCGCCAGCAGCCAAGGGAGGACAGTAGCTAATGAAAAACTGTTTTTT | - | TRBV4-1 | - | TRBJ1-4
CASSQVRGAGGNTIYF | TGTGCCAGCAGCCAAGTGAGAGGCGCGGGAGGAAACACCATATATTTT | - | TRBV14 | - | TRBJ1-3
CASSTGQTDTQYF | TGTGCCAGCAGTACCGGACAGACAGATACGCAGTATTTT | - | TRBV27 | - | TRBJ2-3
CSVGPGLAVGNEQFF | TGCAGCGTTGGACCGGGACTAGCGGTCGGGAATGAGCAGTTCTTC | - | TRBV29-1 | TRBD2 | TRBJ2-1
CASTRGGDSNQPQHF | TGTGCCAGTACGAGAGGGGGGGATAGCAATCAGCCCCAGCATTTT | - | TRBV19 | - | TRBJ1-5
CASRLTDSSYNEQFF | TGTGCCAGCAGGTTGACAGATAGCTCCTACAATGAGCAGTTCTTC | few | TRBV2 | - | TRBJ2-1
CASSARVPNQPQHF | TGTGCCAGCAGTGCCAGGGTCCCTAATCAGCCCCAGCATTTT | - | TRBV2 | - | TRBJ1-5
CATRKEYTGELFF | TGTGCCACCAGGAAGGAGTACACCGGGGAGCTGTTTTTT | - | TRBV15 | - | TRBJ2-2
CASSAGLAGATDTQYF | TGTGCCAGCAGCGCGGGACTAGCGGGAGCGACAGATACGCAGTATTTT | - | TRBV9 | TRBD2 | TRBJ2-3
CASSGTGGGDEQFF | TGTGCCAGCTCAGGGACAGGGGGAGGTGATGAGCAGTTCTTC | few | TRBV18 | TRBD1 | TRBJ2-1
CAISGGDREYEQYF | TGTGCCATCAGTGGCGGGGACAGGGAGTACGAGCAGTACTTC | few | TRBV10-3 | TRBD1 | TRBJ2-7
CASSLSRSTDTQYF | TGTGCCAGCAGCTTATCGAGAAGCACAGATACGCAGTATTTT | - | TRBV13 | - | TRBJ2-3
CASSLAGLNQPQHF | TGTGCCAGCAGTTTAGCGGGTTTAAATCAGCCCCAGCATTTT | - | TRBV27 | - | TRBJ1-5
CASRDRTGSIYGYTF | TGTGCCAGTAGGGATCGGACAGGGTCAATCTATGGCTACACCTTC | - | TRBV19 | TRBD1 | TRBJ1-2
CASSLPQPGLGVTEQFF | TGTGCCAGCAGCTTGCCCCAGCCGGGACTAGGTGTTACTGAGCAGTTCTTC | - | TRBV5-4 | TRBD2 | TRBJ2-1
CASSQEWTVNTGELFF | TGCGCCAGCAGCCAAGAGTGGACAGTAAACACCGGGGAGCTGTTTTTT | - | TRBV4-3 | - | TRBJ2-2
CASSYSIGGPPYEQYF | TGTGCCAGCAGTTACTCGATCGGCGGCCCACCCTACGAGCAGTACTTC | - | TRBV6-5 | - | TRBJ2-7
CASSMWDRGLNTEAFF | TGTGCCAGCAGTATGTGGGACAGGGGACTGAACACTGAAGCTTTCTTT | - | TRBV6-6 | TRBD1 | TRBJ1-1
CASTGSTGELFF | TGTGCTAGCACCGGGAGTACCGGGGAGCTGTTTTTT | - | TRBV7-7 | - | TRBJ2-2
CASSPGTNEKLFF | TGTGCCAGCAGCCCGGGGACAAATGAAAAACTGTTTTTT | - | TRBV6-1 | - | TRBJ1-4
CASSLERGNNEQFF | TGTGCCAGCAGCTTAGAACGGGGTAACAATGAGCAGTTCTTC | - | TRBV11-2 | - | TRBJ2-1
CASSLLGAGGETQYF | TGTGCCAGCAGCCTACTCGGGGCAGGGGGGGAGACCCAGTACTTC | - | TRBV7-2 | - | TRBJ2-5
CASSEAASGVHEQYF | TGTGCCAGCAGTGAAGCGGCTAGCGGGGTCCACGAGCAGTACTTC | - | TRBV2 | TRBD2 | TRBJ2-7
CAWSGGSSGNEQFF | TGTGCCTGGAGCGGCGGGTCGTCGGGCAATGAGCAGTTCTTC | - | TRBV30 | - | TRBJ2-1
CASSPSGLRYGYTF | TGTGCCAGCTCACCTTCAGGTCTCCGCTATGGCTACACCTTC | once | TRBV18 | - | TRBJ1-2
CASSPHKGAIDGYTF | TGTGCCAGCAGTCCCCACAAGGGGGCTATCGATGGCTACACCTTC | - | TRBV6-1 | TRBD1 | TRBJ1-2
CASSPWEENTGELFF | TGTGCCAGCAGTCCCTGGGAGGAGAACACCGGGGAGCTGTTTTTT | - | TRBV6-5 | - | TRBJ2-2
CASSRGTVNTEAFF | TGTGCCAGCAGCCGGGGGACAGTGAACACTGAAGCTTTCTTT | - | TRBV28 | TRBD1 | TRBJ1-1
CASSWTGGYTEAFF | TGTGCCAGTAGTTGGACAGGGGGTTACACTGAAGCTTTCTTT | - | TRBV19 | TRBD1 | TRBJ1-1
CASSRQGTEAFF | TGTGCCAGCAGCCGACAGGGGACTGAAGCTTTCTTT | - | TRBV14 | TRBD1 | TRBJ1-1
CASSYGSGEQYF | TGTGCCAGCAGTTACGGTTCAGGGGAACAGTACTTC | once | TRBV6-6 | - | TRBJ2-7
CASSLERGLNTEAFF | TGCGCCAGCAGCTTGGAGCGAGGCTTGAACACTGAAGCTTTCTTT | - | TRBV5-1 | - | TRBJ1-1
CASSEISGQGPTNEKLFF | TGTGCCAGCAGTGAAATTTCGGGACAGGGTCCAACTAATGAAAAACTGTTTTTT | - | TRBV6-1 | TRBD1 | TRBJ1-4
CASTPTIQQGHEQFF | TGTGCCAGCACCCCCACAATCCAACAGGGCCATGAGCAGTTCTTC | - | TRBV6-1 | - | TRBJ2-1
CASQTTGTNNEQFF | TGTGCCAGCCAGACGACAGGGACGAATAATGAGCAGTTCTTC | - | TRBV25-1 | TRBD1 | TRBJ2-1
CASPWGLEAFF | TGTGCCAGCCCCTGGGGACTTGAAGCTTTCTTT | - | TRBV18 | - | TRBJ1-1
CASSLRGGRTEAFF | TGTGCCAGCAGTCTGCGTGGAGGGAGGACTGAAGCTTTCTTT | - | TRBV6-5 | - | TRBJ1-1
CASSLATGITEAFF | TGCGCCAGCAGCTTGGCCACGGGGATAACTGAAGCTTTCTTT | - | TRBV5-1 | - | TRBJ1-1
CASSMNPGREQYF | TGTGCCAGCAGCATGAATCCAGGCCGCGAGCAGTACTTC | once | TRBV7-9 | - | TRBJ2-7
CASSSTGQGGNEQYF | TGTGCCAGCAGTTCCACCGGACAGGGCGGCAACGAGCAGTACTTC | - | TRBV5-6 | TRBD1 | TRBJ2-7
CASSVGGVSSYEQYF | TGTGCCAGCAGCGTAGGCGGGGTATCCTCCTACGAGCAGTACTTC | - | TRBV9 | - | TRBJ2-7
CASSPPGQGVFTEAFF | TGTGCCAGCAGCCCACCGGGACAGGGAGTTTTTACTGAAGCTTTCTTT | - | TRBV7-6 | TRBD1 | TRBJ1-1
CASNPGQGARETQYF | TGTGCCAGTAATCCGGGACAGGGTGCGAGAGAGACCCAGTACTTC | - | TRBV19 | TRBD1 | TRBJ2-5
CASSEGGLETQYF | TGTGCCAGTTCGGAAGGCGGGTTAGAGACCCAGTACTTC | - | TRBV6-1 | - | TRBJ2-5
CASRTRFGTGELFF | TGCGCCAGCAGAACCCGGTTCGGCACCGGGGAGCTGTTTTTT | - | TRBV5-1 | - | TRBJ2-2
CATSRDRDRDYGYTF | TGTGCCACCAGCAGAGACCGGGACAGAGACTATGGCTACACCTTC | - | TRBV15 | TRBD1 | TRBJ1-2
CASSPTWTSTYEQYF | TGCGCCAGCAGCCCGACCTGGACTAGCACCTACGAGCAGTACTTC | - | TRBV5-1 | TRBD2 | TRBJ2-7
CASSLRDSYNEQFF | TGTGCCAGCAGTTTAAGGGACTCATACAATGAGCAGTTCTTC | - | TRBV28 | - | TRBJ2-1